The present TCR beta chain was sequenced within a study of T cell changes during pregnancy in multiple sclerosis. The CDR3 contains 12 residues. Trimming removed 5 bases from V and 5 bases from J, with 11 bases in between. CDR1 is SGHRS, CDR2 YFSETQ, per germline. Sequenced by immunoSEQ multiplex PCR; TCRdb stores in-frame clones only, minus some. The top ten hold approximately 1.7% of the sample, which has approximately 90,000 clones, 91% seen once. The chain combines TRBV5-1 with TRBJ2-7, with D possibly matching TRBD2 (6 bases). The source was peripheral blood, collected after pregnancy. The source of this sequence is a female donor in good health, enrolled as a control in a pregnancy study. CDR3 region: CASRSREDEQYF. CDR3 bases: TGCGCCAGCAGGAGCAGGGAGGACGAGCAGTACTTC.